Below, one T cell receptor (beta chain) is given with its context. There is no known antigen for this receptor. No qualities accompany the bases; no much larger clone lies one base away. The cohort was made up of approximately 670 healthy bone marrow donors. At the time of sampling, every cohort member was nominally healthy, though immune exposures that went unrecorded were likely present. The donor tested CMV seronegative and was one of the 352 seronegative cohort members. Each donor provided a peripheral blood sample, and peripheral blood mononuclear cells were used for TCR beta sequencing. The Qiagen DNeasy Blood Extraction Kit was used to extract genomic DNA from the blood cell samples. The library relied on the immunoSEQ multiplex PCR assay. The multiplex PCR relied on a mix of 60 forward primers for TCR Vbeta segments and 13 reverse primers for TCR Jbeta segments. The CDR3 region of rearranged TCR beta genes was amplified from genomic DNA with a multiplex PCR assay. Amplified TCR beta libraries were sequenced as 87-base-pair reads on the Illumina HiSeq System. As for the authors' bioinformatics: In a later analysis, 80 million or so unique TCR beta chains were counted across the approximately 620 repertoires, and roughly 10 million of these chains were shared by at least two donors. Raw reads were error-corrected and collapsed into unique sequences with a nearest-neighbor algorithm that merged closely related sequences to remove PCR and sequencing errors. To assign V, D and J gene segments, CDR3 sequences were aligned to IMGT reference sequences. For a sequence to be retained, a match of at least six nucleotides to both a V gene segment and a J gene segment was required. Rearrangements were classified as productive when the CDR3 lacked stop codons and remained in frame with V and J, and all other rearrangements were classified as non-productive. Following IMGT convention, CDR3 was defined as the stretch from the second conserved V-encoded cysteine up to the conserved J-encoded phenylalanine. The earlier analysis of a few hundred of the donors excluded sequences that lacked an unambiguous match to a single V gene segment. An earlier analysis of a few hundred of the donors classified V segments as functional when productive rearrangements were above 56.7% and as segregating when the standard deviation between donors was above 5%. A statistical classification framework was built to diagnose cytomegalovirus status from the catalog of TCR beta chain sequences. V and J gene assignment, in a later analysis, came from comparing TCR nucleotide sequences with IMGT/GENE-DB human TR gene sequences. The TCRdist pipeline was used in a later analysis to assign CDR3 sequences and most-parsimonious VDJ recombination scenarios. In a later analysis, every TCR beta chain was defined by the combination of its CDR3 amino acid sequence and its V-gene family, and reads without a unique V-gene family were dropped. In a later analysis, 500 to 650 highly shared, low-generation-probability nucleotide sequences were removed to address suspected cross-contamination and a sequencing artifact. A later analysis calculated a clonal expansion index for each public chain from normalized within-repertoire ranks of inferred template counts. A later analysis computed generation probabilities with a VDJ recombination model fitted to out-of-frame rearrangements, and checked the results against IGoR. In a later analysis, hypergeometric tests were used to score TCR-TCR, TCR-HLA and TCR-CMV co-occurrence, with a repertoire-size bias correction applied to TCR pairs. In a later analysis, false discovery rates were estimated by permuting HLA or CMV assignments 20 times. A later analysis grouped co-occurring TCRs with DBSCAN, adding TCRdist sequence similarity when clustering within HLA-allele-positive subsets. For co-occurrence clustering, repertoires with fewer than 30,000 or more than 120,000 public chains were excluded, along with five repertoires with anomalous nucleotide sharing. TCRdb carries this immuneACCESS record with in-frame sequences only. Its versions omit some clonotypes, under half of them owing to an unresolved V gene in the studies checked, with the rest unexplained. Clone size and the V and J calls come from that table; the DNA yielded D and trimming. This sample has about 130,000 clones in its table, and 76% of those were observed once. 1.9% of the sample rests with the top ten.

The record originates from a study of cytomegalovirus exposure and HLA in healthy donors (TCRdb year 2017). At the level of the whole study: In an earlier analysis of 450 to 750 of the donors, approximately 260 Gb of sequence data and 90 million to 130 million unique TCR beta sequences from roughly 190 million T cells were reported. Typing coverage varied by locus: roughly 629-630 donors for A, B, C, DRB1 and DQB1; about 520 for DQA1; approximately 610 for DPA1; roughly 450 for DPB1. The study aimed to test whether cataloging public T cell receptors could reveal signatures of past pathogen exposure. Besides the first cohort of 666 subjects, a separate validation cohort made up of 120 different subjects was used. To study patterns of TCR occurrence, a later analysis re-analyzed previously published TCR beta repertoires from around 660 donors and added high-resolution HLA genotyping. About 300 gigabases of sequencing data and approximately 84 million unique TCR sequences were included in an early release covering around 600 HLA-typed donors. In a later genetic analysis, genome-wide SNP genotypes for about 55% of the roughly 700 donors were used, and that subset was treated as a discovery cohort. Of the roughly 430 genotyped donors, 65% to 90% fell in the genetic ancestry cluster associated with self-reported Caucasian donors. Because of strong linkage in the cohort, a handful of DR-DQ haplotypes were treated as single units for association and clustering. Using immunosequencing, the study profiled T cell repertoires from 550 to 750 subjects and related those repertoires to cytomegalovirus serostatus. Among around 400 genotyped donors of the cohort, an average of roughly 240,000 unique TCR beta nucleotide sequences were sequenced per donor, around 20% of them non-productive. The later analysis used no new phenotypic data to find candidate immune exposures, relying instead on TCR beta sequences and their occurrence across donors. HLA typing included class I and class II loci at four-digit resolution. An earlier analysis of some 600 of the donors applied high-throughput TCR beta sequencing to assess whether each TCR beta V gene segment acted as functional or pseudogenic. High-throughput TCR immunosequencing, statistical association of individual TCRs with disease status, and machine learning were combined to predict cytomegalovirus infection status. Donor age, sex, ethnicity and CMV serostatus were collected together with the repertoire data. Every discovery cohort repertoire had been produced on one sequencing platform.

V is cut back by 0 bases and J by 0 bases, with 21 bases in the junction unmatched. The cysteine opens and the phenylalanine closes a CDR3 of 22 amino acids. The kept DNA is CDR3 alone, 66 bases in frame from the first base. Beyond this particular receptor, the publication reports: Cytomegalovirus status was reported to be diagnosed by the classifier with high specificity and sensitivity in both the original and validation cohorts. A later analysis found that TCR association rates varied across HLA loci, with DRB1 alleles showing the most associated TCRs and HLA-C alleles the fewest. This cohort had only TCR beta chains sequenced, and the lack of alpha or paired-chain data limited which features could be detected. When HLA alleles, especially DR and DQ, strongly co-occurred, attributing TCR associations to individual alleles was difficult. Immune exposure information for the cohort was limited to CMV serostatus. A further reported finding was that TCR beta sequences accurately predicted the HLA-A and HLA-B alleles for most subjects in the first cohort. The study gave a list of over 150 TCR beta chains associated with cytomegalovirus. An earlier analysis of approximately 600 of the donors showed that most TCR beta V segments appeared in productive rearrangements either about 90% or about 30% of the time, which broadly matched IMGT annotations. In a later analysis, some 17,000 TCR beta sequences were associated with specific HLA alleles at a false discovery rate of 0.05. Compared with equally common non-associated chains, HLA-associated TCR beta chains in a later analysis were more clonally expanded and had lower generation probabilities. The presence/absence analyses assumed that sequencing depth was roughly uniform across donors, and that assumption may not be true. A later genetic analysis reported fewer N-insertions in productive TCRs among donors in an Asian-associated ancestry cluster than the roughly 700-donor mean. The 87-base-pair reads could not distinguish some IMGT-functional V segments, including TRBV6-2 and TRBV6-3, so those segments were excluded. Several of the top co-occurrence clusters appeared to be linked to parvovirus B19, influenza, CMV and Epstein-Barr virus, according to a later analysis. Most CMV-associated TCR beta chains appeared to be HLA-restricted in a later analysis, and the HLA associations seemed to be driven largely by CMV exposure. A few of the identified cytomegalovirus-associated TCR beta chains were confirmed in vitro to be specific for cytomegalovirus antigens. Linkage disequilibrium might explain the correlated functional status among segregating V segments, but an unknown experimental factor could not be excluded. Because counts were too low, roughly 17 rarely observed V segments, including chromosome 9 orphons, were left out of the earlier analysis of 587 of the donors. Because HLA typing was unavailable for some donors at each locus, only the typed subset was used in association tests. A group of highly shared sequence variants was considered likely to be a technical artifact of the sequencing pipeline. It was suggested by the authors that the approach could potentially be generalized to other disease states and immunological phenotypes. A later genetic analysis associated a missense DCLRE1C variant with V-gene and J-gene trimming of TCR beta chains, and an independent cohort replicated the association. Most TCR sequences were observed very rarely across donors, whereas some public TCRs were present in many individuals.

The V gene is TRBV5-3 and the J gene is TRBJ1-5, with TRBD1 identical over 7 junction bases. TRBV5-3 carries the ORF label, with uncertain function. This TCR came from a man aged 45 to 65 in good health and CMV-seronegative. Sequenced input: PBMCs. The base sequence is TGTGCCAGAAGCTTGGGAGGCGACCGAAAAAGGGGGCAGGGGTATAGCAATCAGCCCCAGCATTTT. This encodes CARSLGGDRKRGQGYSNQPQHF.